The 19 T cell receptor beta chains below were found in one sample sequenced in a study of blood T cell repertoires in COVID-19. Produced via immunoSEQ multiplex PCR; TCRdb's table is partial and in-frame only. The sample lists about 140,000 clones, more than 75% occurring once. The sample comprised peripheral blood. The receptors come from a woman of 80 years or more with acute or convalescent COVID-19.

This clone has just one count. The gene calls are TRBV5-1 and TRBJ1-2; 7 nucleotides agree with TRBD1. The V segment lost 1 base and the J segment 4 bases; nucleotides outside the gene matches: 10. The CDR3 extends over 16 amino acids. Germline loops: CDR1 SGHRS, CDR2 YFSETQ. The CDR3 DNA reads as TGCGCCAGCAGCTTGCGAGGCGGACAGGAGATCTATGGCTACACCTTC. Its translation is CASSLRGGQEIYGYTF.

The CDR3 DNA reads TGCGCCAGCAGTGAAGAGGGGGCGGCGGCGGCTTTCTTT. It translates to CASSEEGAAAAFF. The gene calls are TRBV10-1 and TRBJ1-1, with 7 bases fitting TRBD1. V shed 3 bases, J shed 11 bases, and the junction held 9 bases outside the gene matches. The CDR3 has 13 residues. The germline V gene encodes CDR1 WNHNN and CDR2 SYGVQD (reference sequence).

This chain connects TRBV2 to TRBJ2-5; the match to TRBD2 covers 7 bases. V lost 3 bases and J lost 2; bases outside the gene matches: 6. This CDR3 region has 15 residues. Germline lookup yields CDR1 SNHLY and CDR2 FYNNEI. CDR3 in amino acids: CASSEFGGGQETQYF. The CDR3 bases are TGTGCCAGCAGTGAGTTTGGCGGGGGACAAGAGACCCAGTACTTC. Supplemented by reference TRBV2 and TRBJ2-5, the full variable domain reads EPEVTQTPSHQVTQMGQEVILRCVPISNHLYFYWYRQILGQKVEFLVSFYNNEISEKSEIFDDQFSVERPDGSNFTLKIRSTKLEDSAMYFCASSEFGGGQETQYFGPGTRLLVL.

The chain carries TRBV9 and TRBJ1-2, with D unresolved. The CDR3 extends over 15 amino acids. CDR1 is SGDLS and CDR2 is YYNGEE in the germline V gene. The V and J ends lost 0 bases and 1 base respectively, with 10 bases between them. CDR3 DNA sequence: TGTGCCAGCAGCGTAGGTATAGACAATAACTATGGCTACACCTTC. It is translated as CASSVGIDNNYGYTF.

The rearrangement uses TRBV12-3 or TRBV12-4 and TRBJ2-7; no clear D. This CDR3 is 11 amino acids long. Trimming removed 5 bases at V and 2 bases at J, with 4 bases between. The CDR3 bases are TGTGCCAGCAGTCTTCCCTACGAGCAGTACTTC. Translation gives CASSLPYEQYF.

V gene TRBV18 combines with J gene TRBJ1-2; tentatively, D is TRBD1 (6 bases). The germline gives CDR1 KGHSH, CDR2 LQKENI. This CDR3 contains 14 residues. V was pared by 0 bases and J by 8 bases, with 13 bases between. CDR3 amino acids: CASSPPHRAVGYTF. DNA of the CDR3: TGTGCCAGCTCACCACCGCACAGGGCCGTGGGCTACACCTTC.

The rearrangement uses TRBV10-1 and TRBJ2-1, with 8 bases identical to TRBD1. From germline, CDR1 is WNHNN and CDR2 SYGVQD (reference sequence). V dropped 3 bases and J dropped 8; count of bases not matched to a gene: 15. The CDR3 sequence is 17 residues long. The CDR3 coding sequence is TGCGCCAGCAGTGAACAGGGGGGACTTATTGACGCGGATGAGCAGTTCTTC. Amino acids: CASSEQGGLIDADEQFF.

The chain joins TRBV2 to TRBJ1-5; unclear D gene. Germline loops: CDR1 SNHLY, CDR2 FYNNEI. The CDR3 runs to 15 residues. V lost 1 base and J lost 7, with 14 bases in between. The chain's CDR3 is CASSEGPSEGQPQHF. CDR3 in DNA: TGTGCCAGCAGTGAAGGGCCGAGTGAGGGACAGCCCCAGCATTTT.

This clone was counted once. Other DNA variants within this sample encode the same CDR3. This rearrangement joins TRBV3-1 (or the pseudogene TRBV3-2) to TRBJ2-5, with TRBD2 matching over 14 bases. CDR1 LGHDT and CDR2 YNNKEL come from the germline V gene (reference sequence). The CDR3 contains 16 residues. Trimming at V came to 1 base and at J to 4 bases, leaving 2 bases not matched to a gene. CDR3 region: CASSQGLAGGRETQYF. For the CDR3, the DNA is TGTGCCAGCAGCCAAGGACTAGCGGGGGGGCGAGAGACCCAGTACTTC.

The DNA for the CDR3 is TGTGCCAGCAGCTCTACCGCCAGGGGGTCGGTCCAGTACTTC. The encoded protein is CASSSTARGSVQYF. This chain uses TRBV7-2 with TRBJ2-5; 7 bases agree with TRBD1. Unmatched junction bases numbered 12, after V lost 4 bases and J lost 10 bases. The CDR3 spans 14 residues. In germline, CDR1 is SGHTA, CDR2 FQGNSA. Full variable domain (outside the CDR3, taken from reference TRBV7-2 and TRBJ2-5): GAGVSQSPSNKVTEKGKDVELRCDPISGHTALYWYRQSLGQGLEFLIYFQGNSAPDKSGLPSDRFSAERTGGSVSTLTIQRTQQEDSAVYLCASSSTARGSVQYFGPGTRLLVL.

This sequence joins TRBV4-1 and TRBJ1-2; D remains ambiguous. Trimming removed 4 bases at V and 2 bases at J, with 11 bases between. CDR1 is MGHRA and CDR2 is YSYEKL in the germline V gene. This CDR3 comprises 14 residues. The CDR3 sequence: CASSPEGVNYGYTF. The DNA of the CDR3 is TGCGCCAGCAGCCCTGAAGGAGTCAACTATGGCTACACCTTC.

This chain joins TRBV6-5 and TRBJ1-2; D unresolved. The CDR3 totals 13 residues. The V gene lost 5 bases and the J gene lost 7 bases, with 14 bases spanning the gap. The germline V gene has CDR1 MNHEY and CDR2 SVGAGI. DNA for the CDR3: TGTGCCAGCAGTATAACCCATGGAGCTGGCTACACCTTC. It is translated as CASSITHGAGYTF.

The CDR3 bases are TGCGCCAGCAGCCTACTTAGCCCGGGGTCGGCCGGGGAACGATTTAGCACAGATACGCAGTATTTT. It specifies CASSLLSPGSAGERFSTDTQYF. The genes are TRBV5-1 and TRBJ2-3; the D gene is possibly TRBD2 (5 bases). The CDR3 has 22 residues. V lost 4 bases and J 0 bases, leaving 33 bases between the germline ends. Germline values: CDR1 SGHRS, CDR2 YFSETQ.

This chain connects TRBV19 to TRBJ1-2, with D perhaps TRBD1 (6 bases). Germline V gene sequence: CDR1 LNHDA, CDR2 SQIVND (reference sequence). The V gene lost 4 bases and the J gene lost 4 bases, with 19 bases spanning the gap. The CDR3 has 16 amino acids. The CDR3 region is CASSTKSRGFGYGYTF. The CDR3 DNA reads TGTGCCAGTAGTACTAAATCCAGGGGTTTTGGCTATGGCTACACCTTC. Using reference TRBV19 and TRBJ1-2 for the parts outside the CDR3, the full variable domain is DGGITQSPKYLFRKEGQNVTLSCEQNLNHDAMYWYRQDPGQGLRLIYYSQIVNDFQKGDIAEGYSVSREKKESFPLTVTSAQKNPTAFYLCASSTKSRGFGYGYTFGSGTRLTVV.

This chain uses TRBV19 with TRBJ1-5; D not certain. CDR1 and CDR2 (germline): LNHDA, SQIVND (reference sequence). This CDR3 has 15 residues. The ends were cut back, 1 base at V and 2 bases at J, with 9 bases in the middle. The DNA of the CDR3 is TGTGCCAGTAGTATAGTATCTAAAGGCAATCAGCCCCAGCATTTT. It yields the protein CASSIVSKGNQPQHF.

This sequence joins TRBV15 and TRBJ1-2; D gene unclear. There are 16 residues in the CDR3. Germline assignment: CDR1 LNHNV and CDR2 YYDKDF (reference sequence). Trimming took off 0 bases at V and 0 bases at J, with 11 bases between the two ends. The DNA of the CDR3 is TGTGCCACCAGCAGAGATCGAAGTAGAACTAACTATGGCTACACCTTC. This sequence encodes CATSRDRSRTNYGYTF.

This clone was recorded only once. The CDR3 coding sequence is TGTGCCAGCAGTTCCTCTCCGTTGAACACTGAAGCTTTCTTT. This encodes CASSSSPLNTEAFF. The chain recombines TRBV28 with TRBJ1-1; no clear D gene. V was trimmed by 4 bases and J by 0 bases, leaving 9 bases between them. The CDR3 length is 14 residues. Germline assignment: CDR1 MDHEN and CDR2 SYDVKM.

V is TRBV5-1 and J is TRBJ2-7; 10 bases match TRBD2. The CDR3 covers 16 residues. Germline V gene data show CDR1 as SGHRS and CDR2 as YFSETQ. The J segment lost 6 bases and the V segment lost 5 bases, leaving 14 bases of the junction unmatched. This CDR3 reads CASRTRWTSGSLEQYF. In nucleotides, the CDR3 is TGCGCCAGCAGAACCCGGTGGACTAGCGGATCTCTCGAGCAGTACTTC. The variable domain in full, completed from reference TRBV5-1 and TRBJ2-7, reads KAGVTQTPRYLIKTRGQQVTLSCSPISGHRSVSWYQQTPGQGLQFLFEYFSETQRNKGNFPGRFSGRQFSNSRSEMNVSTLELGDSALYLCASRTRWTSGSLEQYFGPGTRLTVT.

V is TRBV18 and J is TRBJ1-3; the D gene is possibly TRBD1 (5 bases). The CDR3 extends over 15 amino acids. V was shortened by 7 bases and J by 4 bases, with 17 bases between the two germline ends. Germline values: CDR1 KGHSH, CDR2 LQKENI. CDR3 loop: CASFLTGSTGNTIYF. In DNA form, the CDR3 reads TGTGCCAGCTTCCTTACAGGCTCCACCGGAAACACCATATATTTT.